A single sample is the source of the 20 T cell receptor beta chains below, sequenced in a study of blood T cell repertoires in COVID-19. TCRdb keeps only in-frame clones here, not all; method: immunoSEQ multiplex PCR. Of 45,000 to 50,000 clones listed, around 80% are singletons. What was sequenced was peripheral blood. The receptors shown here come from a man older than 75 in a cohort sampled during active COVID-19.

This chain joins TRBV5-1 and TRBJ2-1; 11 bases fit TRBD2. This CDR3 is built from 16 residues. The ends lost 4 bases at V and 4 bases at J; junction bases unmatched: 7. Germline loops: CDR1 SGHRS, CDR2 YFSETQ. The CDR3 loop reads CASSHQSSGGYNEQFF. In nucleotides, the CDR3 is TGCGCCAGCAGCCACCAATCTAGCGGGGGGTACAATGAGCAGTTCTTC.

In DNA form, the CDR3 reads TGTGCCACCAGTGATCAACACGAAACCGCCAACGTCCTGACTTTC. Translating gives CATSDQHETANVLTF. V usage is TRBV24-1 and J usage is TRBJ2-6, with D hard to call. The V gene lost 3 bases and the J gene lost 7 bases, with 12 bases spanning the gap. Germline assignment: CDR1 KGHDR and CDR2 SFDVKD. The CDR3 has 15 residues.

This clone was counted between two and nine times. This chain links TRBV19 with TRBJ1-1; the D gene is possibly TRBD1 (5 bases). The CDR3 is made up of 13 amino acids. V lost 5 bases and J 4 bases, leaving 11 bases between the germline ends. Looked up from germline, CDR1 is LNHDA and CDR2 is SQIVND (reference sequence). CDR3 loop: CASSLGHGTEAFF. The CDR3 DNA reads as TGTGCCAGTAGTTTGGGGCATGGCACTGAAGCTTTCTTT.

For the CDR3, the DNA is TGTGCCAGCAGCTTAGGGCCTCAAGGGGGCTATGGCTACACCTTC. Protein sequence: CASSLGPQGGYGYTF. The rearrangement links TRBV11-2 to TRBJ1-2; D possibly corresponds to TRBD1 (6 bases). CDR1 is SGHAT, CDR2 FQNNGV, per germline. V was trimmed by 1 base and J by 4 bases, leaving 13 bases between them. This CDR3 comprises 15 residues.

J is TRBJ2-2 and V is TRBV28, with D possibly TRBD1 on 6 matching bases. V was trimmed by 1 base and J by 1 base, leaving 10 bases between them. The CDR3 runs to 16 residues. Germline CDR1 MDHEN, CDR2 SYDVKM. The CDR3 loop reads CASSLFRGQNTGELFF. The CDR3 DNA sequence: TGTGCCAGCAGTTTATTTCGGGGACAGAACACCGGGGAGCTGTTTTTT.

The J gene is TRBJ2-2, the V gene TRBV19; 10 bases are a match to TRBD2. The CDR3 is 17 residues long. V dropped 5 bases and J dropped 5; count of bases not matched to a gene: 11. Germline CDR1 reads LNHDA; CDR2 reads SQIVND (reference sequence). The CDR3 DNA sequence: TGTGCCAGTAGTCCCATTGTGGTAGCGGGAGGTACCGGGGAGCTGTTTTTT. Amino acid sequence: CASSPIVVAGGTGELFF.

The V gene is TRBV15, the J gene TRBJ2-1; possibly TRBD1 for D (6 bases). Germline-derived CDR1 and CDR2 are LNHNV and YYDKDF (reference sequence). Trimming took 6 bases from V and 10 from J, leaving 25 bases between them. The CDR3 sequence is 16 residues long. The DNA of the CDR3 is TGTGCCACCAGGCCCGTGGGGGCTACCCCCGGAAAGGAGCAGTTCTTC. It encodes CATRPVGATPGKEQFF.

The CDR3 nucleotides are TGTGCCAGTACCGCCTCGGACAGGGGGGGAGCTTTCTTT. Its translation: CASTASDRGGAFF. The chain couples TRBV19 to TRBJ1-1, with 10 bases fitting TRBD1. Trimming took 7 bases from V and 10 from J; bases not matched to a gene: 9. CDR3 length: 13 residues. The V gene's germline CDR1 is LNHDA and CDR2 SQIVND (reference sequence).

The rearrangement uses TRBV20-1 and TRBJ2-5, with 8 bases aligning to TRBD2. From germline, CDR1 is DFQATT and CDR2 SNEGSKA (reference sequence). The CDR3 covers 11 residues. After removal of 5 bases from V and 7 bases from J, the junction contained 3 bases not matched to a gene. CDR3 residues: CSAGTSGTQYF. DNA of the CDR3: TGCAGTGCTGGGACTAGTGGGACCCAGTACTTC.

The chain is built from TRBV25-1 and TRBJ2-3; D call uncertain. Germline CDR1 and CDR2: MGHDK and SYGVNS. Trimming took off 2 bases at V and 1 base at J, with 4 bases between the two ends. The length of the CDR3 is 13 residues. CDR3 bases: TGTGCCAGCAGTGAACCGGGCACAGATACGCAGTATTTT. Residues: CASSEPGTDTQYF.

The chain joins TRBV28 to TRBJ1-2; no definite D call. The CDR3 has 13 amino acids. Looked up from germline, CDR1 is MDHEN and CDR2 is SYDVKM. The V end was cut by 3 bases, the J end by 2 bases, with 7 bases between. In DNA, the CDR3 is TGTGCCAGCAGTTTCGAGGCGAACTATGGCTACACCTTC. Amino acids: CASSFEANYGYTF.

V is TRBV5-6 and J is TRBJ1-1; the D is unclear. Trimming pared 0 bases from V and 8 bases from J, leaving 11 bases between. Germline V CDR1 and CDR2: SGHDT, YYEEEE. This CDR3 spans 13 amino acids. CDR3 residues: CASSLGRELEAFF. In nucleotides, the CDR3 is TGTGCCAGCAGCTTGGGCCGGGAATTAGAAGCTTTCTTT.

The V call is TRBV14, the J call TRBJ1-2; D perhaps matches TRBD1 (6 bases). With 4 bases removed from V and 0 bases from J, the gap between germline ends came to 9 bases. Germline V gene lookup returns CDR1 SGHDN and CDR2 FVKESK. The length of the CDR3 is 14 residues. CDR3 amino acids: CASSPTGSNYGYTF. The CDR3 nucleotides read TGTGCCAGCAGCCCGACAGGATCTAACTATGGCTACACCTTC.

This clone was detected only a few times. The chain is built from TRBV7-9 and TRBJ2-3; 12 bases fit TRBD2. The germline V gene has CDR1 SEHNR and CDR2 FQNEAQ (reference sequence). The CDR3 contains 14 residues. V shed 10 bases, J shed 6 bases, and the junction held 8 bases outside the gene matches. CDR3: CATSTSGGFDTQYF. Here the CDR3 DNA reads TGTGCCACTTCGACTAGCGGGGGATTTGATACGCAGTATTTT.

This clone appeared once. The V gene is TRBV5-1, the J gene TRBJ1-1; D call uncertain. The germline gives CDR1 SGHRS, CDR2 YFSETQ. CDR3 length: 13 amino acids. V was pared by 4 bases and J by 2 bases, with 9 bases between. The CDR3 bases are TGCGCCAGCAGCCCCCCTTCCAACACTGAAGCTTTCTTT. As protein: CASSPPSNTEAFF.

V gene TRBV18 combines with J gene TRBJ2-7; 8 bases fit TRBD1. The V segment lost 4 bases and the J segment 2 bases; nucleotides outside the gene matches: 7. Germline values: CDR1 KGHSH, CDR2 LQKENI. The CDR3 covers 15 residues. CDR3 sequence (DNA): TGTGCCAGCTCACAAGGGACAGGATCAGCCTACGAGCAGTACTTC. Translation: CASSQGTGSAYEQYF.

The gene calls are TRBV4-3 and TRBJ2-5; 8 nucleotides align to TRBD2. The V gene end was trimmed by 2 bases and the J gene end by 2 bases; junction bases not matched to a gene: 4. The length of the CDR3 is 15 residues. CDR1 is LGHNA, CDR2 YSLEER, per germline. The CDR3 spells CASSQSLAVQETQYF. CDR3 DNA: TGCGCCAGCAGCCAATCACTAGCGGTACAAGAGACCCAGTACTTC.

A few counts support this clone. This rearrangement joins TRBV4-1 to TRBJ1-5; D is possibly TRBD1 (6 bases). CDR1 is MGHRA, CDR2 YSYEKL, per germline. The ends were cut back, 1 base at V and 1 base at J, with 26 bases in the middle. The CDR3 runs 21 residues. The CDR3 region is CASSQAPRAPGGRTSNQPQHF. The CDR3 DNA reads TGCGCCAGCAGCCAAGCCCCGCGGGCTCCCGGGGGGCGAACGAGCAATCAGCCCCAGCATTTT.

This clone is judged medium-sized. CDR3 bases: TGCGCCAGCAGTCCAACGGGACAACGGATTTCACCCCTCCACTTT. It yields the protein CASSPTGQRISPLHF. This sequence joins TRBV4-1 and TRBJ1-6; tentative D call: TRBD1 (6 bases). CDR3 length equals 15 residues. The germline V gene has CDR1 MGHRA and CDR2 YSYEKL. The V gene lost 6 bases and the J gene lost 9 bases, with 18 bases spanning the gap.

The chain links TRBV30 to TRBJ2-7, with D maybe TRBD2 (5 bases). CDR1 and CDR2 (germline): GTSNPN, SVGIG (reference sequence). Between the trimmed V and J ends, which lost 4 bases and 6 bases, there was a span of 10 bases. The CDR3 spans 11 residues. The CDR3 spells CAWKAEAEQYF. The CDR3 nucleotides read TGTGCCTGGAAAGCGGAGGCCGAGCAGTACTTC.